These 4 T cell receptor beta chains were sequenced from one sample in a study of blood T cell repertoires in COVID-19. Sequencing used immunoSEQ multiplex PCR; TCRdb keeps in-frame clones, though not all of them. The sample records 94,000 or so clones, 70% to 90% being singletons. The material sequenced was peripheral blood. All receptors come from a woman in her 70s with acute or convalescent COVID-19.

The V call is TRBV30, the J call TRBJ2-3; 8 bases agree with TRBD2. In germline, CDR1 is GTSNPN, CDR2 SVGIG (reference sequence). CDR3 length equals 14 residues. Trimming at V came to 2 bases and at J to 4 bases, leaving 5 bases not matched to a gene. This CDR3 is CAWSFSGGPDTQYF. Written as DNA, the CDR3 is TGTGCCTGGAGTTTCAGCGGGGGCCCAGATACGCAGTATTTT.

The rearrangement links TRBV5-6 to TRBJ1-2; TRBD1 is a possible D gene (5 bases). The CDR3 totals 15 residues. V lost 2 bases, J lost 6 bases, and 17 bases lay in between. Germline-derived CDR1 and CDR2 are SGHDT and YYEEEE. For the CDR3, the DNA is TGTGCCAGCAGCTTCCGGGACTTCGGGGGTCATGGCTACACCTTC. Translating gives CASSFRDFGGHGYTF. The variable domain in full, with the rest retrieved from reference TRBV5-6 and TRBJ1-2, is DAGVTQSPTHLIKTRGQQVTLRCSPKSGHDTVSWYQQALGQGPQFIFQYYEEEERQRGNFPDRFSGHQFPNYSSELNVNALLLGDSALYLCASSFRDFGGHGYTFGSGTRLTVV.

V and J are TRBV11-3 and TRBJ2-1; 7 bases agree with TRBD1. Trimming took 5 bases from V and 1 from J; bases not matched to a gene: 2. The CDR3 spans 14 residues. Germline loops: CDR1 SGHNT, CDR2 YENEEA. CDR3 sequence reads: CASSQGQSYNEQFF. The DNA for the CDR3 is TGTGCCAGCAGCCAGGGACAGTCCTACAATGAGCAGTTCTTC. The whole variable domain, remainder taken from reference TRBV11-3 and TRBJ2-1, is EAGVVQSPRYKIIEKKQPVAFWCNPISGHNTLYWYLQNLGQGPELLIRYENEEAVDDSQLPKDRFSAERLKGVDSTLKIQPAELGDSAVYLCASSQGQSYNEQFFGPGTRLTVL.

The CDR3, as DNA: TGTGCCACCAGTCCTAGGGGCGGGGAGCTGTTTTTT. As protein: CATSPRGGELFF. The V call is TRBV24-1, the J call TRBJ2-2; possible D gene TRBD1, 5 bases. The CDR3 contains 12 residues. V lost 6 bases, J lost 7 bases, and 8 bases lay in between. Germline CDR1 reads KGHDR; CDR2 reads SFDVKD.